These 21 T cell receptor beta chains were sequenced from one sample in a study of regulatory T cells in long-lasting Graves disease. Time point defined: newly diagnosed GD, antithyroid drugs for less than 3 months. Extracted RNA from PBMCs served as the source of the TCR library. iRepertoire HTBI primers and Arm-PCR of CDR3 regions built TCR beta libraries. A single record per CDR3 protein comes from TCRdb applying MiXCR to the multiplex PCR reads. The sample carries 400,000 to 550,000 distinct CDR3 sequences, around 17% recorded once. This same sample was also taken into another study, of T cells in Graves' hyperthyroidism and ophthalmopathy.

The source was peripheral blood mononuclear cells (PBMCs), collected at new diagnosis, from a patient treated with antithyroid drugs. Source of these receptors: a woman aged 18-29 years with Graves disease.

This chain's CDR3 is CSARLARIYNEQFF. The CDR3 DNA is TGCAGTGCTAGGCTTGCAAGAATCTACAATGAGCAGTTCTTC. The chain recombines TRBV20-1 with TRBJ2-1; D gene unclear. Trimming took off 3 bases at V and 3 bases at J, with 12 bases between the two ends. There are 14 residues in the CDR3. CDR1 is DFQATT, CDR2 SNEGSKA, per germline (reference sequence).

This clonotype has more than one count but fewer than ten. The chain recombines TRBV5-4 with TRBJ2-7; 9 positions agree with TRBD1. Germline CDR1 SGHNT, CDR2 YYREEE (reference sequence). The CDR3 has 15 amino acids. V shed 4 bases, J shed 4 bases, and the junction held 9 bases outside the gene matches. CDR3 loop: CASSHYRTGAYEQYF. Written as DNA, the CDR3 is TGTGCCAGCAGCCACTATAGGACAGGGGCATACGAGCAGTACTTC.

Ten or more counts support this clonotype. The chain couples TRBV28 to TRBJ2-7, with 14 bases that match TRBD2. This CDR3 region has 16 residues. The V gene end was trimmed by 0 bases and the J gene end by 6 bases; junction bases not matched to a gene: 4. The germline gives CDR1 MDHEN, CDR2 SYDVKM. The CDR3 coding sequence is TGTGCCAGCAGTTTATGGGGACTAGCGGGAGCTGGCGAGCAGTACTTC. The encoded protein is CASSLWGLAGAGEQYF.

This clonotype was observed a handful of times. V is TRBV4-1 and J is TRBJ2-7; D is unclear. The CDR3 sequence is 12 residues long. Trimming removed 3 bases from V and 4 bases from J, with 7 bases in between. From germline, CDR1 is MGHRA and CDR2 YSYEKL. The CDR3 loop is CASSHDAYEQYF. The CDR3 nucleotides are TGCGCCAGCAGCCACGATGCATACGAGCAGTACTTC.

This clonotype occurred many times. V usage is TRBV5-6 and J usage is TRBJ2-1, with 12 bases that match TRBD2. Germline values: CDR1 SGHDT, CDR2 YYEEEE. The junction had 6 bases not matched to a gene; V was cut back by 4 bases and J by 7 bases. The CDR3 has 15 residues. The CDR3 is CASSMLAGGLNEQFF. DNA of the CDR3: TGTGCCAGCAGCATGCTAGCGGGAGGGTTAAATGAGCAGTTCTTC.

V usage is TRBV24-1 and J usage is TRBJ2-6, with D perhaps matching TRBD2 (5 bases). Germline lookup yields CDR1 KGHDR and CDR2 SFDVKD. V lost 5 bases to trimming and J lost 0 bases, with 7 bases between them. The CDR3 has 15 residues. CDR3 bases: TGTGCCACCAGTGGAGGGAACTCTGGGGCCAACGTCCTGACTTTC. Translated: CATSGGNSGANVLTF.

This clonotype was seen a handful of times. The genes are TRBV6-1 and TRBJ2-1; 10 bases align to TRBD1. The CDR3 contains 17 residues. J lost 8 bases, V lost 2 bases, and 12 bases had no gene match. Looked up from germline, CDR1 is MNHNS and CDR2 is SASEGT. CDR3 in amino acids: CASSESTGGVNLDEQFF. The DNA for the CDR3 is TGTGCCAGCAGTGAATCGACAGGGGGCGTGAATTTGGATGAGCAGTTCTTC.

The chain recombines TRBV19 with TRBJ1-6, with D unclear. V lost 6 bases, J lost 8 bases, and 14 bases lay in between. Germline assignment: CDR1 LNHDA and CDR2 SQIVND (reference sequence). This CDR3 spans 14 amino acids. CDR3 DNA sequence: TGTGCCAGTAGGGAGGGAGGCCTTCATTCACCCCTCCACTTT. Protein sequence: CASREGGLHSPLHF.

Regarding this clonotype: Just one base apart from a much larger clone, this may be a read error. V usage is TRBV2 and J usage is TRBJ2-5; D gene ambiguous. This CDR3 contains 12 residues. Trimming took 7 bases from V and 11 from J, leaving 17 bases between them. Germline V gene lookup returns CDR1 SNHLY and CDR2 FYNNEI. The CDR3 sequence: CASTKTGHEQYF. The CDR3 DNA follows: TGTGCCAGCACAAAGACTGGTCATGAGCAGTACTTC. Looking up the rest from reference TRBV2 and TRBJ2-5 gives the full variable domain: EPEVTQTPSHQVTQMGQEVILRCVPISNHLYFYWYRQILGQKVEFLVSFYNNEISEKSEIFDDQFSVERPDGSNFTLKIRSTKLEDSAMYFCASTKTGHEQYFGPGTRLLVL.

This clonotype was detected ten times or more. The rearrangement uses TRBV7-2 and TRBJ2-3; 9 bases map to TRBD1. Losses at the gene ends were 4 bases for V and 6 bases for J; bases not matched to a gene: 8. There are 15 residues in the CDR3. Germline V gene sequence: CDR1 SGHTA, CDR2 FQGNSA. CDR3 sequence reads: CASSYLRTGVDTQYF. The CDR3 coding sequence is TGTGCCAGCAGCTACCTGCGGACAGGGGTCGATACGCAGTATTTT.

This clonotype was observed at least ten times. The junction departs from germline at one end; a sequencing error may be responsible. This CDR3 reads CASSLGSQGTQYF. The CDR3, as DNA: TGTGCTAGCAGCTTAGGCTCCCAGGGGACCCAGTACTTC. The chain employs TRBV7-7 and TRBJ2-5; D possibly corresponds to TRBD1 (5 bases). The CDR3 consists of 13 residues. CDR1 and CDR2 (germline): SSHAT, FNYEAQ (reference sequence).

This clonotype was observed at least ten times. The chain joins TRBV28 to TRBJ2-2; D gene ambiguous. CDR1 and CDR2 from the germline V gene are MDHEN and SYDVKM. V was pared by 1 base and J by 5 bases, with 17 bases between. There are 17 residues in the CDR3. The CDR3 spells CASSLSPGSLGTGELFF. Here the CDR3 DNA reads TGTGCCAGCAGTTTATCCCCAGGATCATTGGGGACCGGGGAGCTGTTTTTT.

The chain recombines TRBV29-1 with TRBJ2-5, with TRBD2 matching over 9 bases. Near its end, the DNA agrees better with TRBJ2-7, so the J call may be wrong. This CDR3 spans 12 amino acids. In germline, CDR1 is SQVTM, CDR2 ANQGSEA. The CDR3: CSGGSGSYEQYF. CDR3 bases: TGCAGCGGAGGTAGCGGGAGTTACGAGCAGTACTTC.

This clonotype came up a few times. This chain connects TRBV24-1 to TRBJ2-7; possibly TRBD2 for D (6 bases). CDR3 length equals 13 residues. Trimming left V 5 bases short and J 4 bases short, with 11 bases between. Germline CDR1 is KGHDR and CDR2 is SFDVKD. CDR3 sequence: CATSVAGRYEQYF. As DNA, the CDR3 is TGTGCCACCAGTGTGGCGGGAAGATACGAGCAGTACTTC.

Regarding this clonotype: A read error may be the cause here, since a much bigger clone is one base away. The chain carries TRBV19 and TRBJ2-3; 8 bases match TRBD2. V was clipped by 5 bases and J by 6 bases; unmatched bases: 10. Looked up from germline, CDR1 is LNHDA and CDR2 is SQIVND (reference sequence). This CDR3 contains 15 residues. CDR3 sequence reads: CASSPWTSRRDTQYF. The CDR3 DNA reads as TGTGCCAGTAGTCCATGGACTAGCCGCCGGGATACGCAGTATTTT.

This clonotype was detected many times. As DNA, the CDR3 is TGTGCCAGCAGCTTCGGGACAGGGGCGAACACCGGGGAGCTGTTTTTT. Its protein product is CASSFGTGANTGELFF. This chain uses TRBV11-3 with TRBJ2-2; 10 positions match TRBD1. The V segment lost 3 bases and the J segment 0 bases; nucleotides outside the gene matches: 1. CDR1 SGHNT and CDR2 YENEEA come from the germline V gene. This CDR3 region has 16 residues.

This clonotype was observed at least ten times. The chain uses TRBV20-1 and TRBJ1-5; 10 positions agree with TRBD1. Per the germline V gene, CDR1 is DFQATT and CDR2 is SNEGSKA (reference sequence). The J segment lost 2 bases and the V segment lost 6 bases, leaving 10 bases of the junction unmatched. This CDR3 is 16 amino acids long. The CDR3 protein is CSADGQGGYGNQPQHF. In DNA form, the CDR3 reads TGCAGTGCGGACGGACAGGGGGGATATGGCAATCAGCCCCAGCATTTT.

Ten or more counts support this clonotype. CDR3 coding DNA: TGTGCCTGGGAGAGGGACAGGAACACTGAAGCTTTCTTT. Amino acid sequence: CAWERDRNTEAFF. The gene calls are TRBV30 and TRBJ1-1; 7 positions agree with TRBD1. Germline CDR1 and CDR2: GTSNPN and SVGIG (reference sequence). The length of the CDR3 is 13 residues. V lost 5 bases and J lost 1; bases outside the gene matches: 4.

This clonotype has only a few counts. The rearrangement joins TRBV24-1 to TRBJ2-5; 11 bases line up with TRBD1. Germline values: CDR1 KGHDR, CDR2 SFDVKD. V dropped 5 bases and J dropped 5; count of bases not matched to a gene: 9. The CDR3 has 16 amino acids. CDR3 DNA sequence: TGTGCCACCAGTGGGCAGGTCGGGACAGGGGGTGAGACCCAGTACTTC. The encoded protein is CATSGQVGTGGETQYF.

This clonotype has at least ten counts. The J gene is TRBJ2-7, the V gene TRBV5-4; D may be TRBD1 (6 bases). Germline CDR1 reads SGHNT; CDR2 reads YYREEE (reference sequence). V dropped 4 bases and J dropped 2 bases, with 13 bases sitting between them. The CDR3 covers 14 residues. CDR3 in amino acids: CASSLRDIAYEQYF. DNA of the CDR3: TGTGCCAGCAGCCTTCGGGACATAGCCTACGAGCAGTACTTC.

This clonotype was seen ten or more times. The chain joins TRBV20-1 to TRBJ2-3; possible D gene TRBD2, 5 bases. The V end lost 2 bases, the J end lost 3 bases, and 15 bases lay between the germline ends. CDR1 and CDR2 (germline): DFQATT, SNEGSKA (reference sequence). The length of the CDR3 is 15 residues. The CDR3 here is CSARSDGPGTDTQYF. CDR3 DNA: TGCAGTGCTAGAAGTGACGGGCCGGGAACAGATACGCAGTATTTT.